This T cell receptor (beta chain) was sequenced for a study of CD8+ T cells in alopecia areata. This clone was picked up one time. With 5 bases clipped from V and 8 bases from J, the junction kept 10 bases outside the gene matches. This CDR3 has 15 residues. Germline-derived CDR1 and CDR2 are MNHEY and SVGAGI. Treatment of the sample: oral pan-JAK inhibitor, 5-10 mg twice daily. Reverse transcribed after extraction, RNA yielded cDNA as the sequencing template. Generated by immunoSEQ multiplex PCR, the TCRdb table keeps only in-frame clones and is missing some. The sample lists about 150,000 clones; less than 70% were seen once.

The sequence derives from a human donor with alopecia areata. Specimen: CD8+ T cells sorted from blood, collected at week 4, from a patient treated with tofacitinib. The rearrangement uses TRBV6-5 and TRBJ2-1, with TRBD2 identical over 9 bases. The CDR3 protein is CASSTPRGGADEQFF. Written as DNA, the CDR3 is TGTGCCAGCAGTACCCCTCGCGGGGGGGCAGATGAGCAGTTCTTC.